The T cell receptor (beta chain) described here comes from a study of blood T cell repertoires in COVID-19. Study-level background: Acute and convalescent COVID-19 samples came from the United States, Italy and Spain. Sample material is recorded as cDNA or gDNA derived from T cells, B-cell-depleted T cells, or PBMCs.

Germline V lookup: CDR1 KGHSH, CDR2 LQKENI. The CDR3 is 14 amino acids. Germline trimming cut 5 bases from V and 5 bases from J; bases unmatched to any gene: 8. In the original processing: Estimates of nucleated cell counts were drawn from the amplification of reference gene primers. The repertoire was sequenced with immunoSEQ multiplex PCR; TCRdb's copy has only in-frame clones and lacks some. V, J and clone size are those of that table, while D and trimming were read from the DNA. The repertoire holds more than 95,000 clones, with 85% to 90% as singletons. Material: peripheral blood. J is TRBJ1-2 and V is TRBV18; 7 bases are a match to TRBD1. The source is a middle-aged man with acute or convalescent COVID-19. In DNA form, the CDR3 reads TGTGCCAGCTCATCACAGGGGATTGGGTATGGCTACACCTTC. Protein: CASSSQGIGYGYTF.